These T cell receptor beta chains were read from a single sample in a study of sequential checkpoint blockade in melanoma. Sequenced by immunoSEQ multiplex PCR; TCRdb stores in-frame clones only, minus some. The data hold about 12,000 clones, with nearly 80% observed a single time. The sequencing used CD8+ T cells sorted from blood (inferred from file names), collected from a patient given nivolumab and ipilimumab in sequence. Receptors were obtained from a human donor with melanoma. CDR3s include the opening cysteine and the closing phenylalanine or tryptophan. Fields, in order: D gene, J gene, clone size, V gene, CDR3 DNA, CDR3 protein. D genes are given only for firm matches. Not all rows give a size; the values are once, few, many and, for expanded clones, a class.

d_gene: TRBD1
j_gene: TRBJ1-2
abundance: -
v_gene: TRBV7-3
CDR3nt: TGTGCCAGCAGCGCGACAGGGGTGGATGGCTACACCTTC
CDR3aa: CASSATGVDGYTF

d_gene: TRBD2
j_gene: TRBJ2-1
abundance: -
v_gene: TRBV30
CDR3nt: TGTGCCCTACGGGGACTAGTTAAGAATGAGCAGTTCTTC
CDR3aa: CALRGLVKNEQFF

d_gene: TRBD2
j_gene: TRBJ2-7
abundance: -
v_gene: TRBV11-2
CDR3nt: TGTGCCAGCAGCTTAGACCTCGGGACTAGCGGGGGGTACCCTTACTACGAGCAGTACTTC
CDR3aa: CASSLDLGTSGGYPYYEQYF

d_gene: TRBD2
j_gene: TRBJ2-3
abundance: -
v_gene: TRBV6-4
CDR3nt: TGTGCCAGCAGTGACTCAGCGGGGAGCACAGATACGCAGTATTTT
CDR3aa: CASSDSAGSTDTQYF

d_gene: -
j_gene: TRBJ2-7
abundance: -
v_gene: TRBV29-1
CDR3nt: TGCAGCGTTGGACACCCTTCCCCCTTTTCGGAGCAGTACTTC
CDR3aa: CSVGHPSPFSEQYF

d_gene: -
j_gene: TRBJ1-2
abundance: -
v_gene: TRBV6-6
CDR3nt: TGTGCCAGCAGTTACTCAACCTCCTGGTTAAAAGAGAGCTACACCTTC
CDR3aa: CASSYSTSWLKESYTF

d_gene: TRBD2
j_gene: TRBJ2-3
abundance: -
v_gene: TRBV7-9
CDR3nt: TGTGCCAGCAGCTCCGGACTAGCGACAGATACGCAGTATTTT
CDR3aa: CASSSGLATDTQYF

d_gene: TRBD2
j_gene: TRBJ2-7
abundance: -
v_gene: TRBV13
CDR3nt: TGTGCCAGCAGCGTCGGAGCGGGAGGGCTTAGGTACGAGCAGTACTTC
CDR3aa: CASSVGAGGLRYEQYF

d_gene: TRBD1
j_gene: TRBJ2-7
abundance: -
v_gene: TRBV27
CDR3nt: TGTGCCAGCAGTTCAGGGGGGGACAGGGGCCCCTACGAGCAGTACTTC
CDR3aa: CASSSGGDRGPYEQYF

d_gene: -
j_gene: TRBJ1-4
abundance: -
v_gene: TRBV5-6
CDR3nt: TGTGCCAGCAGCGTGGGCAAGGGGCCTAATGAAAAACTGTTTTTT
CDR3aa: CASSVGKGPNEKLFF

d_gene: TRBD1
j_gene: TRBJ1-2
abundance: -
v_gene: TRBV5-4
CDR3nt: TGTGCCAGCAGTGAACAGGGGGCGGATGCCTATGGCTACACCTTC
CDR3aa: CASSEQGADAYGYTF

d_gene: TRBD2
j_gene: TRBJ2-1
abundance: -
v_gene: TRBV9
CDR3nt: TGTGCCAGCAGCGCCCCCATCGGGCTAGCGGGTTCCAATGAGCAGTTCTTC
CDR3aa: CASSAPIGLAGSNEQFF

d_gene: -
j_gene: TRBJ2-1
abundance: -
v_gene: TRBV10-3
CDR3nt: TGTGCCATCAGCGGACTTAATGAGCAGTTCTTC
CDR3aa: CAISGLNEQFF

d_gene: TRBD2
j_gene: TRBJ2-1
abundance: -
v_gene: TRBV5-1
CDR3nt: TGCGCCAGCAGCTTGGTGAGCGGGAGCGCCTACAATGAGCAGTTCTTC
CDR3aa: CASSLVSGSAYNEQFF

d_gene: -
j_gene: TRBJ2-1
abundance: once
v_gene: TRBV27
CDR3nt: TGTGCCAGCCAACCGGAATACGGACGACGATCAGGGTACAATGAGCAGTTCTTC
CDR3aa: CASQPEYGRRSGYNEQFF

d_gene: -
j_gene: TRBJ2-7
abundance: -
v_gene: TRBV7-6
CDR3nt: TGTGCCAGCAGCCATGACAGCTACGAGCAGTACTTC
CDR3aa: CASSHDSYEQYF

d_gene: -
j_gene: TRBJ2-1
abundance: -
v_gene: TRBV9
CDR3nt: TGTGCCAGCAGCTACGGGGATGAGCAGTTCTTC
CDR3aa: CASSYGDEQFF

d_gene: -
j_gene: TRBJ1-2
abundance: -
v_gene: TRBV10-2
CDR3nt: TGCGCCAGCAGTATGGCTTCTAGAAAGACCTATGGCTACACCTTC
CDR3aa: CASSMASRKTYGYTF

d_gene: -
j_gene: TRBJ1-2
abundance: -
v_gene: TRBV4-1
CDR3nt: TGCGCCAGCAGCCAACCCGCTATAACCTATGGCTACACCTTC
CDR3aa: CASSQPAITYGYTF

d_gene: -
j_gene: TRBJ2-5
abundance: -
v_gene: TRBV28
CDR3nt: TGTGCCAGCAGTTTAGTGGCAGGGAATATTCAAGAGACCCAGTACTTC
CDR3aa: CASSLVAGNIQETQYF

d_gene: -
j_gene: TRBJ2-7
abundance: few
v_gene: TRBV4-2
CDR3nt: TGTGCCAGCAGAGACACCTTAACAGTTCCCTACGAGCAGTACTTC
CDR3aa: CASRDTLTVPYEQYF

d_gene: -
j_gene: TRBJ1-1
abundance: -
v_gene: TRBV28
CDR3nt: TGTGCCAGCAGTTTATTGGGAGGGAGAGCGGCGGCTTTCTTT
CDR3aa: CASSLLGGRAAAFF

d_gene: -
j_gene: TRBJ2-3
abundance: -
v_gene: TRBV5-6
CDR3nt: TGTGCCAGCAGCTTTATAGCGGAGGGGGATACGCAGTATTTT
CDR3aa: CASSFIAEGDTQYF

d_gene: TRBD1
j_gene: TRBJ2-7
abundance: once
v_gene: TRBV7-9
CDR3nt: TGTGCCAGCAGCTTATCGGGACAGGGCTACGAGCAGTACTTC
CDR3aa: CASSLSGQGYEQYF

d_gene: TRBD2
j_gene: TRBJ2-1
abundance: -
v_gene: TRBV7-8
CDR3nt: TGTGCCAGCAGCTTAGAAGCGGGAGGACTCTACAATGAGCAGTTCTTC
CDR3aa: CASSLEAGGLYNEQFF

d_gene: -
j_gene: TRBJ2-5
abundance: -
v_gene: TRBV9
CDR3nt: TGTGCCAGCAGCGTAGTCGCGGCCTCCATGGAGGCCCAGTACTTC
CDR3aa: CASSVVAASMEAQYF

d_gene: -
j_gene: TRBJ1-2
abundance: -
v_gene: TRBV27
CDR3nt: TGTGCCAGCAGTTCACCAGGGGAGGGCGGCTATGGCTACACCTTC
CDR3aa: CASSSPGEGGYGYTF

d_gene: -
j_gene: TRBJ1-1
abundance: few
v_gene: TRBV11-2
CDR3nt: TGTGCCAGCAGCTTCGGGGGGTCTGAAGCTTTCTTT
CDR3aa: CASSFGGSEAFF

d_gene: -
j_gene: TRBJ2-7
abundance: -
v_gene: TRBV19
CDR3nt: TGTGCCAGTAGTATAGTTCCCACCGCGGCGGAGGGGCAGTACTTC
CDR3aa: CASSIVPTAAEGQYF

d_gene: TRBD2
j_gene: TRBJ2-3
abundance: -
v_gene: TRBV5-4
CDR3nt: TGTGCCAGCAGGCCTTGGGGCGGGAGGGCCAGGGATACGCAGTATTTT
CDR3aa: CASRPWGGRARDTQYF

d_gene: TRBD1
j_gene: TRBJ2-7
abundance: -
v_gene: TRBV5-1
CDR3nt: TGCGCCAGCAGCGGGACAGTTTCCTACGAGCAGTACTTC
CDR3aa: CASSGTVSYEQYF

d_gene: -
j_gene: TRBJ2-5
abundance: -
v_gene: TRBV9
CDR3nt: TGTGCCAGCAGCGGGTGGGGTCAGGGTTTCGAGACCCAGTACTTC
CDR3aa: CASSGWGQGFETQYF

d_gene: -
j_gene: TRBJ2-7
abundance: -
v_gene: TRBV4-1
CDR3nt: TGCGCCAGCAGCCAAAGCGGACGATCCTACGAGCAGTACTTC
CDR3aa: CASSQSGRSYEQYF

d_gene: -
j_gene: TRBJ2-1
abundance: -
v_gene: TRBV28
CDR3nt: TGTGCCAGCAGCCCGCGGACACAGGGTGGTGAGCAGTTCTTC
CDR3aa: CASSPRTQGGEQFF

d_gene: TRBD1
j_gene: TRBJ1-2
abundance: few
v_gene: TRBV13
CDR3nt: TGTGCCAGCAGCTTGGCAGGGGGCTATCCTAACTATGGCTACACCTTC
CDR3aa: CASSLAGGYPNYGYTF

d_gene: TRBD2
j_gene: TRBJ2-1
abundance: -
v_gene: TRBV7-2
CDR3nt: TGTGCCAGCAGCACTAGCGGGGGGGCCTATGAGCAGTTCTTC
CDR3aa: CASSTSGGAYEQFF

d_gene: -
j_gene: TRBJ2-7
abundance: -
v_gene: TRBV30
CDR3nt: TGTGCCTGGAGTCCGGACAGTTTCTCCTACGAGCAGTACTTC
CDR3aa: CAWSPDSFSYEQYF

d_gene: -
j_gene: TRBJ1-3
abundance: -
v_gene: TRBV29-1
CDR3nt: TGCAGCGCTGTGGGGGGGCCTGGAAACACCATATATTTT
CDR3aa: CSAVGGPGNTIYF

d_gene: -
j_gene: TRBJ1-6
abundance: -
v_gene: TRBV5-5
CDR3nt: TGTGCCAGCAGCTTGGACATTTACTCACCCCTCCACTTT
CDR3aa: CASSLDIYSPLHF

d_gene: -
j_gene: TRBJ1-5
abundance: -
v_gene: TRBV5-5
CDR3nt: TGTGCCAGCAGCTTGGAACCCCGGACTGATCAGCCCCAGCATTTT
CDR3aa: CASSLEPRTDQPQHF

d_gene: -
j_gene: TRBJ2-2
abundance: -
v_gene: TRBV29-1
CDR3nt: TGCAGCGCCGCCGAGGGGGAGCTGTTTTTT
CDR3aa: CSAAEGELFF

d_gene: -
j_gene: TRBJ1-6
abundance: -
v_gene: TRBV6-1
CDR3nt: TGTGCCAGCAGTGCCGGACAGACTCCTTATAATTCACCCCTCCACTTT
CDR3aa: CASSAGQTPYNSPLHF

d_gene: -
j_gene: TRBJ1-1
abundance: few
v_gene: TRBV7-2
CDR3nt: TGTGCCAGCAGCTTAGGTCCCGGGGATTCGACTGAAGCTTTCTTT
CDR3aa: CASSLGPGDSTEAFF

d_gene: -
j_gene: TRBJ2-5
abundance: -
v_gene: TRBV9
CDR3nt: TGTGCCAGCAGCGTTAACAGGGAACAAGCAGGAGAGACCCAGTACTTC
CDR3aa: CASSVNREQAGETQYF

d_gene: -
j_gene: TRBJ2-1
abundance: -
v_gene: TRBV28
CDR3nt: TGTGCCAGCAGTTCAATCCTGGGACAAATAGGCAATGAGCAGTTCTTC
CDR3aa: CASSSILGQIGNEQFF

d_gene: TRBD1
j_gene: TRBJ2-7
abundance: -
v_gene: TRBV7-8
CDR3nt: TGTGCCAGCAGCTCCCCGGAACAGGGGGCAAACGAGCAGTACTTC
CDR3aa: CASSSPEQGANEQYF

d_gene: -
j_gene: TRBJ2-2
abundance: -
v_gene: TRBV5-4
CDR3nt: TGTGCCAGCGCGACGGACAGTTCGAACACCGGGGAGCTGTTTTTT
CDR3aa: CASATDSSNTGELFF

d_gene: TRBD2
j_gene: TRBJ2-7
abundance: -
v_gene: TRBV9
CDR3nt: TGTGCCAGCAGCGTAGACCCTAGCGGGAGCTACGAGCAGTACTTC
CDR3aa: CASSVDPSGSYEQYF

d_gene: TRBD2
j_gene: TRBJ2-1
abundance: few
v_gene: TRBV6-5
CDR3nt: TGTGCCACCGAACCCTTAGCGGGGATCTCGAATGAGCAGTTCTTC
CDR3aa: CATEPLAGISNEQFF

d_gene: TRBD1
j_gene: TRBJ1-5
abundance: -
v_gene: TRBV29-1
CDR3nt: TGCAGCGTTGAAGTTCAGGGGGCGGGTCAGCCCCAGCATTTT
CDR3aa: CSVEVQGAGQPQHF

d_gene: TRBD1
j_gene: TRBJ1-5
abundance: -
v_gene: TRBV19
CDR3nt: TGTGCCAGTACCTTAAACAGGGGTTCCAGCAATCAGCCCCAGCATTTT
CDR3aa: CASTLNRGSSNQPQHF

d_gene: TRBD1
j_gene: TRBJ2-3
abundance: -
v_gene: TRBV18
CDR3nt: TGTGCCAGCTCAGTGACAGGGATGCCCACAGATACGCAGTATTTT
CDR3aa: CASSVTGMPTDTQYF

d_gene: -
j_gene: TRBJ1-1
abundance: -
v_gene: TRBV5-1
CDR3nt: TGCGCCAGCAGCTTGGGGGCAGGGCAGAACACTGAAGCTTTCTTT
CDR3aa: CASSLGAGQNTEAFF

d_gene: -
j_gene: TRBJ2-1
abundance: -
v_gene: TRBV7-9
CDR3nt: TGTGCCAGCAGCTTACCAAACAATGAGCAGTTCTTC
CDR3aa: CASSLPNNEQFF

d_gene: TRBD2
j_gene: TRBJ2-3
abundance: -
v_gene: TRBV7-3
CDR3nt: TGTGCCAGCAGCTTAGCGGGGGGGCCCCCAGATACGCAGTATTTT
CDR3aa: CASSLAGGPPDTQYF

d_gene: -
j_gene: TRBJ2-5
abundance: few
v_gene: TRBV21-1
CDR3nt: TGTGCCAGCAGTAGGGCAGGGGGCCTGGAGACCCAGTACTTC
CDR3aa: CASSRAGGLETQYF

d_gene: TRBD1
j_gene: TRBJ2-7
abundance: -
v_gene: TRBV19
CDR3nt: TGTGCCAGTACCCCAACAGGGGGAATAAACGAGCAGTACTTC
CDR3aa: CASTPTGGINEQYF

d_gene: TRBD1
j_gene: TRBJ2-2
abundance: -
v_gene: TRBV19
CDR3nt: TGTGCCAGTAGTGCCGGGACAGGGTTCACCGGGGAGCTGTTTTTT
CDR3aa: CASSAGTGFTGELFF

d_gene: -
j_gene: TRBJ2-2
abundance: -
v_gene: TRBV4-2
CDR3nt: TGTGCCAGCAGCCCCGGGACACTCGTTACCGGGGAGCTGTTTTTT
CDR3aa: CASSPGTLVTGELFF

d_gene: -
j_gene: TRBJ2-7
abundance: -
v_gene: TRBV29-1
CDR3nt: TGCAGCGTTGAAGAATGGAAAACGGGGAGTGCCTACGAGCAGTACTTC
CDR3aa: CSVEEWKTGSAYEQYF